The 3 T cell receptor beta chains below come from one sample, sequenced in a study of vaccination and CD4 T cells after COVID-19. These receptors' targets are unknown. The sample's treatment: 10-day PBMC culture with coronavirus spike peptide pools or control peptides (ViraFEST assay). The Oncomine TCR Beta short-read assay sequenced DNA from cultured CD4+ T cells. TCRdb re-derived calls from the PCR reads in MiXCR, one entry per CDR3 protein. The repertoire holds just under 20,000 distinct CDR3 sequences, with more than 50% as singletons. Sequencing used CD4+ T cells from blood, cultured in vitro. Source of these receptors: a human donor who had recovered from COVID-19.

The CDR3 sequence is CASSERSTDTQYF. In nucleotides, the CDR3 is TGTGCCAGCAGTGAACGAAGCACAGATACGCAGTATTTT. The chain recombines TRBV6-1 with TRBJ2-3; D unclear. This CDR3 region has 13 residues. V lost 2 bases, J lost 0 bases, and 3 bases lay in between. The germline V gene has CDR1 MNHNS and CDR2 SASEGT.

The chain uses TRBV19 and TRBJ2-7; 10 nucleotides agree with TRBD1. Looked up from germline, CDR1 is LNHDA and CDR2 is SQIVND (reference sequence). Unmatched junction bases numbered 9, after V lost 10 bases and J lost 6 bases. CDR3 length equals 13 residues. The CDR3 sequence: CATSGTGVSEQYF. The CDR3 DNA follows: TGTGCCACCTCCGGGACAGGGGTCTCCGAGCAGTACTTC.

There are a few counts of this clonotype. The chain links TRBV20-1 to TRBJ1-1, with 9 bases identical to TRBD1. V lost 1 base to trimming and J lost 11 bases; unmatched junction nucleotides: 5. CDR1 and CDR2 (germline): DFQATT, SNEGSKA (reference sequence). The CDR3 is 12 residues long. CDR3 amino acids: CSARGTGVRAFF. DNA for the CDR3: TGCAGTGCTAGAGGGACAGGGGTGCGGGCTTTCTTT.